These T cell receptor beta chains were read from a single sample in a study of blood T cell repertoires in COVID-19. Profiling relied on immunoSEQ multiplex PCR, and the TCRdb table lists in-frame clones only, not all of them. The table records 110,000 or so clones, about 85% of them present only once. The sample taken for sequencing was peripheral blood. The receptors were gathered from a human donor in a cohort sampled during active COVID-19. Each CDR3 is given with its conserved first and last residue. Each record gives: J gene, D gene, V gene, clone size, CDR3 DNA, CDR3 protein. D genes are given only for firm matches. Some rows mark clone size as missing; the rest say once, few, many or name a class of expanded clone.

>TRBJ2-3|.|TRBV3-1/TRBV3-2|.
TGTGCCAGCAGCCAGGCACAGGGTTATCTCCCAGATACGCAGTATTTT
CASSQAQGYLPDTQYF
>TRBJ1-5|TRBD1|TRBV28|once
TGTGCCAGCAGCCCCTACAGGGGAGGTAGCAATCAGCCCCAGCATTTT
CASSPYRGGSNQPQHF
>TRBJ2-2|TRBD2|TRBV5-1|.
TGCGCCAGCAGCTTGACTAGCGGGGGATCGAACACCGGGGAGCTGTTTTTT
CASSLTSGGSNTGELFF
>TRBJ1-1|.|TRBV5-1|.
TGCGCCAGCAGGAAAACACAGAACACTGAAGCTTTCTTT
CASRKTQNTEAFF
>TRBJ1-5|.|TRBV4-3|.
TGCGCCAGCAGCCAAGATCTCAGGAGCAATCAGCCCCAGCATTTT
CASSQDLRSNQPQHF
>TRBJ2-7|.|TRBV7-8|once
TGTGCCAGCAGCTTAGTGGGTGAGGGCGAGCAGTACTTC
CASSLVGEGEQYF
>TRBJ2-7|TRBD2|TRBV7-2|few
TGTGCCAGCAGAGGAGCGGGGGGTTCCTACGAGCAGTACTTC
CASRGAGGSYEQYF
>TRBJ2-7|TRBD2|TRBV9|.
TGTGCCAGCAGCGTAGAGGAATTAGCGGGGTCTTACGAGCAGTACTTC
CASSVEELAGSYEQYF
>TRBJ2-1|TRBD2|TRBV5-4|few
TGTGCCAGCAGCCTCCGGACTAGCGCCAATGAGCAGTTCTTC
CASSLRTSANEQFF
>TRBJ1-1|.|TRBV6-5|once
TGTGCCAGCAGGAGAGGAATGAACACTGAAGCTTTCTTT
CASRRGMNTEAFF
>TRBJ2-1|.|TRBV7-8|once
TGTGCCAGCAGCTCAAATAGCGGTAACTCCTACAATGAGCAGTTCTTC
CASSSNSGNSYNEQFF
>TRBJ2-2|TRBD2|TRBV7-6|.
TGTGCCAGCAGCCCCGGGCGGGGGGGCCCAGGGGAGCTGTTTTTT
CASSPGRGGPGELFF
>TRBJ2-2|.|TRBV27|few
TGTGCCAGCAGTTTGGTACAGATTAACACCGGGGAGCTGTTTTTT
CASSLVQINTGELFF
>TRBJ2-1|TRBD1|TRBV2|.
TGTGCCAGCAGGGTAGGGACAGGGAACTACAATGAGCAGTTCTTC
CASRVGTGNYNEQFF
>TRBJ1-4|.|TRBV19|.
TGTGCCAGTAGCCCAGGGGTTTCGACTAATGAAAAACTGTTTTTT
CASSPGVSTNEKLFF
>TRBJ1-2|.|TRBV11-2|.
TGTGCCAGCGGAAGGACAGTTGGCTATGGCTACACCTTC
CASGRTVGYGYTF
>TRBJ2-7|TRBD2|TRBV6-1|.
TGTGCCAGCAGTGAAAGGACTAGCGGTTCCTACGAGCAGTACTTC
CASSERTSGSYEQYF
>TRBJ2-1|.|TRBV9|.
TGTGCCAGCAGCGAACACCAACCTTACAATGAGCAGTTCTTC
CASSEHQPYNEQFF
>TRBJ2-3|TRBD2|TRBV9|.
TGTGCCAGCAGCGTGGGCGGGGGGGCCGAAAATACGCAGTATTTT
CASSVGGGAENTQYF
>TRBJ1-2|TRBD1|TRBV5-6|.
TGTGCCAGCAGCTTTGGACAGGGGGCGAATACTTACTATGGCTACACCTTC
CASSFGQGANTYYGYTF
>TRBJ1-5|TRBD1|TRBV19|.
TGTGCCAGCGATGGACAGGGTGGGGGTCAGCCCCAGCATTTT
CASDGQGGGQPQHF
>TRBJ1-3|.|TRBV30|.
TGTGCCTGGAGCCGCTTCGGGGGGCTGGGAAACACCATATATTTT
CAWSRFGGLGNTIYF
>TRBJ2-5|TRBD1|TRBV18|.
TGTGCCAGCTCCCCAGGGGGCGGAGAGACCCAGTACTTC
CASSPGGGETQYF
>TRBJ2-7|.|TRBV5-6|.
TGTGCCAGCAGCGCGTCCTACGAGCAGTACTTC
CASSASYEQYF
>TRBJ1-2|.|TRBV28|.
TGTGCCAGCAGCTTCGAGTTTAACTATGGCTACACCTTC
CASSFEFNYGYTF
>TRBJ2-1|.|TRBV29-1|few
TGCAGCGGGAGGGATGCAGGTGAGCAGTTCTTC
CSGRDAGEQFF
>TRBJ2-7|.|TRBV19|.
TGTGCCAGTAGTATTTCCGCGAAGACGGGCTACGAGCAGTACTTC
CASSISAKTGYEQYF
>TRBJ2-2|.|TRBV7-2|.
TGTGCCAGCAGCTTATTTGAAAGCGTGAACACCGGGGAGCTGTTTTTT
CASSLFESVNTGELFF
>TRBJ2-4|.|TRBV19|.
TGTGCCAGTAGTATCTCCCCAGGGAAAAACATTCAGTACTTC
CASSISPGKNIQYF
>TRBJ1-2|TRBD1|TRBV4-1|.
TGCGCCAGCAAATCCCCCGGGACAGTGTTTGGCTACACCTTC
CASKSPGTVFGYTF
>TRBJ1-2|TRBD1|TRBV10-3|.
TGTGCCATCAGCCAGACAGGGGGTACCTCCTTC
CAISQTGGTSF
>TRBJ2-3|TRBD1|TRBV6-5|.
TGTGCCAGCAGGGACGGACAGGGGGCCACAGATACGCAGTATTTT
CASRDGQGATDTQYF
>TRBJ1-2|.|TRBV28|.
TGTGCCAGCAGCGAGGCCTATGGCTACACCTTC
CASSEAYGYTF
>TRBJ2-4|TRBD1|TRBV4-3|.
TGCGCCAGCAGCCAATCAGGGGGCTTTAAAAACATTCAGTACTTC
CASSQSGGFKNIQYF
>TRBJ2-1|TRBD1|TRBV18|.
TGTGCCAGCTCACCGAGAGTGGGGACAGGGGGCTCCTACAATGAGCAGTTCTTC
CASSPRVGTGGSYNEQFF
>TRBJ2-3|.|TRBV10-1|.
TGCGCCAGCAGTGAGGGTGGGAGCGGGTTCGCAGCAGATACGCAGTATTTT
CASSEGGSGFAADTQYF